This T cell receptor (beta chain) was identified during a study of shared clonotypes between healthy human individuals. In the study overall: Per donor, three plates held CD4 naive cells, three held CD4 memory, two held CD8 naive and one held CD8 memory. General study results and limits: Compared with clonotypes that all four donors shared, non-shared clonotypes had lower generation probabilities. About 5% of naive CD4 clonotypes were shared across four donors.

Per the germline V gene, CDR1 is SGHDT and CDR2 is YYEEEE. V was pared by 2 bases and J by 7 bases, with 21 bases between. The CDR3 has 16 residues. On this clone itself: Its antigen is not identified.

Evenly divided among several immunoSEQ plates was the genomic DNA of each subset. Produced via immunoSEQ multiplex PCR; TCRdb's table is partial and in-frame only. In the table there are 2 million to 3 million clones, 93% of which are singletons. Sample: naive CD4+ T cells from PBMCs. The sample's subset: CD45RA+ positively selected. The receptor comes from a young man in good health. Some clones in this sample may be carry-over from other donors' samples. The chain recombines TRBV5-6 with TRBJ1-1, with D perhaps TRBD1 (5 bases). This CDR3 reads CASSFYQGRGVGEAFF. The CDR3 nucleotides read TGTGCCAGCAGCTTTTATCAGGGCCGGGGGGTAGGTGAAGCTTTCTTT.